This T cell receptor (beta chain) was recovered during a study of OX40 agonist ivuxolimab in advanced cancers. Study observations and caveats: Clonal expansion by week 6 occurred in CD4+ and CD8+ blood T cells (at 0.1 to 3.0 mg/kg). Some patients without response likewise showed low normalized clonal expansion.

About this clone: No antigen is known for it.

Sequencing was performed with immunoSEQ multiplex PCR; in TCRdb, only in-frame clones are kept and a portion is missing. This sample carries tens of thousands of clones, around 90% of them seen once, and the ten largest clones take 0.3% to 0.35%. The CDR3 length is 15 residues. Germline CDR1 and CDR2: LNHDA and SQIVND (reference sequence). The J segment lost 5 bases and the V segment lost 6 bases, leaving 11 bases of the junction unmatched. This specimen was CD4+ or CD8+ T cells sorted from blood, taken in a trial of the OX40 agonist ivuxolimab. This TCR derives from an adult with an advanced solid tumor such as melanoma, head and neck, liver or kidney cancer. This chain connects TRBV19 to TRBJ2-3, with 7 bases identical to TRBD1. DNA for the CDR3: TGTGCCAGTAGAGTGGGACAGAACACAGGAGATACGCAGTATTTT. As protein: CASRVGQNTGDTQYF.